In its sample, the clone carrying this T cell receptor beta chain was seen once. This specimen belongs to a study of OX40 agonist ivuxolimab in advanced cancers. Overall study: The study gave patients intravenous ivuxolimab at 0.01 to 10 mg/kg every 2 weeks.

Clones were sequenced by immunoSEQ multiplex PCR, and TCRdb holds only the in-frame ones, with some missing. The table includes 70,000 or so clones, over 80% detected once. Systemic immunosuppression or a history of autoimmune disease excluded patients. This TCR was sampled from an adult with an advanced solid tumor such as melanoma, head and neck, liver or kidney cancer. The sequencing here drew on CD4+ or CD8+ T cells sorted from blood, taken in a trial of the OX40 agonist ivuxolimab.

The CDR3 coding sequence is TGTGCCAGCAGACCGAGTTTAAAGGGCGAGCAGTACTTC. It translates to CASRPSLKGEQYF. The chain carries TRBV28 and TRBJ2-7; no reliable D call. V lost 6 bases to trimming and J lost 6 bases, with 15 bases between them. CDR3 length equals 13 residues. From germline, CDR1 is MDHEN and CDR2 SYDVKM.